The 17 T cell receptor beta chains listed next were all sequenced from one sample in a study of blood T cell repertoires in COVID-19. The data were produced by immunoSEQ multiplex PCR, yet TCRdb's version contains in-frame clones alone and is incomplete. The data contain some 35,000 clones, 83% of them singletons. The sample taken for sequencing was peripheral blood. Receptors were obtained from a man in his fifties with acute or convalescent COVID-19.

V is TRBV19 and J is TRBJ2-7; 10 bases match TRBD2. Germline CDR1 and CDR2: LNHDA and SQIVND (reference sequence). The CDR3 loop spans 15 amino acids. Trimming removed 1 base from V and 4 bases from J; junction bases left unmatched: 4. The CDR3 DNA is TGTGCCAGTAGTATAGCTAGCGGGAGTTTGTACGAGCAGTACTTC. Translated, it gives CASSIASGSLYEQYF.

CDR3 sequence: CASSPQGWGSNYGYTF. For the CDR3, the DNA is TGTGCCAGCAGCCCGCAGGGGTGGGGTTCAAACTATGGCTACACCTTC. The rearrangement links TRBV7-9 to TRBJ1-2; a possible D gene is TRBD1 (6 bases). The length of the CDR3 is 16 residues. V lost 5 bases and J lost 2, with 18 bases in between. Germline V gene sequence: CDR1 SEHNR, CDR2 FQNEAQ (reference sequence).

This chain links TRBV20-1 with TRBJ2-7; no definite D call. The CDR3 contains 10 residues. The V end lost 6 bases, the J end lost 4 bases, and 7 bases lay between the germline ends. CDR1 is DFQATT, CDR2 SNEGSKA, per germline (reference sequence). The CDR3 DNA sequence: TGCAGTGCGATCGAGTACGAGCAGTACTTC. It encodes CSAIEYEQYF.

This clone came up once. The gene calls are TRBV19 and TRBJ1-5; D perhaps matches TRBD1 (5 bases). CDR1 and CDR2 (germline): LNHDA, SQIVND (reference sequence). CDR3 size: 15 residues. Trimming removed 2 bases from V and 5 bases from J, with 13 bases in between. The CDR3 DNA follows: TGTGCCAGTAGTATACAGGGTGGTGGCGATCAGCCCCAGCATTTT. Encoded protein: CASSIQGGGDQPQHF.

The genes are TRBV11-2 and TRBJ2-1, with TRBD2 matching 9 bases. CDR1 and CDR2 from the germline V gene are SGHAT and FQNNGV. The CDR3 runs 16 residues. V gave up 3 bases and J gave up 1 base; unmatched junction bases: 4. CDR3 coding DNA: TGTGCCAGCAGCTTGTTGCGGGGGGGTTCCTACAATGAGCAGTTCTTC. Protein: CASSLLRGGSYNEQFF.

This chain links TRBV24-1 with TRBJ2-3, with 8 bases identical to TRBD1. Germline V gives CDR1 KGHDR, CDR2 SFDVKD. The CDR3 is 18 amino acids. The ends lost 4 bases at V and 3 bases at J; junction bases unmatched: 14. The CDR3 reads CATSESRFRTGWTDTQYF. CDR3 in DNA: TGTGCCACCAGTGAGTCTCGATTTCGGACAGGGTGGACAGATACGCAGTATTTT.

The CDR3 DNA reads as TGTGCCATCAGCCCGGGACTAGCGGAATACGAGCAGTACTTC. Translation: CAISPGLAEYEQYF. This chain joins TRBV10-3 and TRBJ2-7; 11 bases are shared with TRBD2. This CDR3 is built from 14 residues. The ends lost 6 bases at V and 4 bases at J; junction bases unmatched: 5. Germline V gene sequence: CDR1 ENHRY, CDR2 SYGVKD.

The chain's CDR3 is CAWKGTGAGAQYF. For the CDR3, the DNA is TGTGCCTGGAAGGGGACAGGGGCCGGAGCCCAGTACTTC. The chain is built from TRBV30 and TRBJ2-5; 10 nucleotides match TRBD1. The germline V gene has CDR1 GTSNPN and CDR2 SVGIG (reference sequence). Unmatched junction bases numbered 8, after V lost 4 bases and J lost 9 bases. There are 13 residues in the CDR3.

This chain links TRBV6-6 with TRBJ1-6, with 8 bases fitting TRBD1. This CDR3 comprises 15 residues. Germline V gene data show CDR1 as MNHNY and CDR2 as SVGAGI (reference sequence). Trimming cost V 7 bases and J 9 bases; bases outside gene matches: 11. Here the CDR3 reads CASTPLGTGFSPLHF. The CDR3 region has the DNA TGTGCCAGCACTCCATTGGGGACAGGTTTTTCACCCCTCCACTTT.

The chain employs TRBV7-8 and TRBJ1-2; the D is unclear. Trimming stripped 3 bases from V and 1 base from J, with 9 bases between. This CDR3 has 14 residues. Germline lookup yields CDR1 SGHVS and CDR2 FQNEAQ. The CDR3 nucleotides are TGTGCCAGCAGCTTTTTGGCATTTAACTATGGCTACACCTTC. Its translation is CASSFLAFNYGYTF.

This sequence joins TRBV5-4 and TRBJ1-1; D might be TRBD1 (6 bases). From germline, CDR1 is SGHNT and CDR2 YYREEE (reference sequence). The CDR3 has 15 amino acids. V was shortened by 4 bases and J by 0 bases, with 13 bases between the two germline ends. This CDR3 is CASSLEQGMNTEAFF. DNA for the CDR3: TGTGCCAGCAGCCTAGAACAGGGCATGAACACTGAAGCTTTCTTT. Complete variable domain (other parts from reference TRBV5-4 and TRBJ1-1): ETGVTQSPTHLIKTRGQQVTLRCSSQSGHNTVSWYQQALGQGPQFIFQYYREEENGRGNFPPRFSGLQFPNYSSELNVNALELDDSALYLCASSLEQGMNTEAFFGQGTRLTVV.

The rearrangement joins TRBV28 to TRBJ1-5, with 8 bases fitting TRBD1. V was clipped by 5 bases and J by 2 bases; unmatched bases: 5. Germline CDR1 MDHEN, CDR2 SYDVKM. The CDR3 sequence is 15 residues long. In DNA form, the CDR3 reads TGTGCCAGCAGTCCGGCGACAGGGGGCAATCAGCCCCAGCATTTT. This encodes CASSPATGGNQPQHF.

The chain has TRBV21-1 and TRBJ2-7; the D segment call TRBD2 is taken from the table without a DNA check. TRBV21-1 is a known pseudogene. The CDR3 totals 19 residues. In DNA form, the CDR3 reads TGTGCCAGCAGCAACGGACCTCCGGGACTAGCGATTCCCTCCTACGAGCAGTACTTC. It translates to CASSNGPPGLAIPSYEQYF.

This clone is deemed medium-sized (0.01 to 0.1%). The CDR3 sequence: CASSDGTSGSEQFF. Written as DNA, the CDR3 is TGTGCCAGCAGTGACGGGACTAGCGGGAGTGAGCAGTTCTTC. The chain recombines TRBV6-4 with TRBJ2-1; 14 bases match TRBD2. With 2 bases clipped from V and 9 bases from J, the junction kept 0 bases outside the gene matches. Germline CDR1 is MRHNA and CDR2 is SNTAGT. The CDR3 length is 14 residues.

This chain connects TRBV27 to TRBJ1-1; 8 nucleotides agree with TRBD1. CDR3 size: 15 residues. Trimming removed 7 bases from V and 0 bases from J; junction bases left unmatched: 7. The germline gives CDR1 MNHEY, CDR2 SMNVEV (reference sequence). The CDR3 sequence: CASTPRQGMNTEAFF. The CDR3 bases are TGTGCCAGCACGCCCCGACAGGGGATGAACACTGAAGCTTTCTTT.

J is TRBJ2-3 and V is TRBV7-9; 8 positions agree with TRBD2. V dropped 1 base and J dropped 2; count of bases not matched to a gene: 5. Germline V CDR1 and CDR2: SEHNR, FQNEAQ (reference sequence). CDR3 length: 16 amino acids. CDR3 protein: CASSLGRGGYTDTQYF. The CDR3 DNA follows: TGTGCCAGCAGCTTAGGCCGGGGGGGTTACACAGATACGCAGTATTTT.

The V and J genes are TRBV7-6 and TRBJ2-5; 10 bases fit TRBD2. This CDR3 has 14 residues. V shed 5 bases and J 5 bases; nucleotides not matched to a gene: 5. CDR1 and CDR2 from the germline V gene are SGHVS and FNYEAQ. In nucleotides, the CDR3 is TGTGCCAGCAGCCCGGGACTAGCGTTGGAGACCCAGTACTTC. Its translation is CASSPGLALETQYF.